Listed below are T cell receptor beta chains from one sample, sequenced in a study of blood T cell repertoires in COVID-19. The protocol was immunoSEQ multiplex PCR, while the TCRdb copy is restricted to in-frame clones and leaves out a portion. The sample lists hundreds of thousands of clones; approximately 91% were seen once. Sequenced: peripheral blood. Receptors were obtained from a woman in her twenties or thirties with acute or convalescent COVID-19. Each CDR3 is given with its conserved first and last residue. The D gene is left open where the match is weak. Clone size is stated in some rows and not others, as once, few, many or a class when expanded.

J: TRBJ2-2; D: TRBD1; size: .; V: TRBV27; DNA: TGTGCCAGCAGGCGTTCCGCGACAGGGTTTTTACTGGAGCTGTTTTTT; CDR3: CASRRSATGFLLELFF
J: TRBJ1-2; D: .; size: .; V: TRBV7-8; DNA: TGTGCCAGCACTCTTAGCCCAGCGAACTATGGCTACACCTTC; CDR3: CASTLSPANYGYTF
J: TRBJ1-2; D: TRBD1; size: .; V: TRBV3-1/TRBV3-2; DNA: TGTGCCAGCAGCCTCGGGACAGAAGGTGGCTACACCTTC; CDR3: CASSLGTEGGYTF
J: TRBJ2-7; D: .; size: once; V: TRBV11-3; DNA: TGTGCCAGCTCCACAGGGCCGAAAAGCTCCTACGAGCAGTACTTC; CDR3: CASSTGPKSSYEQYF
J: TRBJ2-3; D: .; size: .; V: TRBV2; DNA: TGTGCCAGCACACCGCCTCCAGGGGCAGATACGCAGTATTTT; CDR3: CASTPPPGADTQYF
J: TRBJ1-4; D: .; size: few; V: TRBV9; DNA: TGTGCCAGCAGCGCAACATACAGGGTCCCTAATGAAAAACTGTTTTTT; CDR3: CASSATYRVPNEKLFF
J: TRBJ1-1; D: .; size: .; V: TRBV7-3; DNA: TGTGCCAGCAAACCCGGGACACTGAACACTGAAGCTTTCTTT; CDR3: CASKPGTLNTEAFF
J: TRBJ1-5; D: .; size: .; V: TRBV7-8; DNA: TGTGCCAGCAGCGGCGAGAGGAGCAATCAGCCCCAGCATTTT; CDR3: CASSGERSNQPQHF
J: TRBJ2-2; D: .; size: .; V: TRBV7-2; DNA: TGTGCCAGCAGCCTAGAGGCTAGCCTGACCGGGGAGCTGTTTTTT; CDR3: CASSLEASLTGELFF
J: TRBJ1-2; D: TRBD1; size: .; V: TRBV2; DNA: TGTGCCAGCAGTGAGTTGCCTGGCAGGGGGCGAGGTGGCTACACCTTC; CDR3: CASSELPGRGRGGYTF
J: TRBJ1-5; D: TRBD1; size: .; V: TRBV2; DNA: TGTGCCAGCAGTGGAGGGACAGTGAGCGGCAAGCCCCAGCATTTT; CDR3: CASSGGTVSGKPQHF
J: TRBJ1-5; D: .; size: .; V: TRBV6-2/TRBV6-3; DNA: TGTGCCAGCAGTTACTCCGCAAGGGGTCAGCCCCAGCATTTT; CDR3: CASSYSARGQPQHF
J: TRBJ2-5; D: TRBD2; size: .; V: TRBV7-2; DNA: TGTGCCAGCAGCTCGAGGGGACTAGCGGGAGGGTATGGGACCCAGTACTTC; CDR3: CASSSRGLAGGYGTQYF
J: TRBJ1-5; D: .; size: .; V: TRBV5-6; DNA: TGTGCCAGCAGCTTCCGGGTTAGCAATCAGCCCCAGCATTTT; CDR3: CASSFRVSNQPQHF
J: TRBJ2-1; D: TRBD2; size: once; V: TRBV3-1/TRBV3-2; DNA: TGTGCCAGCAGCAGCGGACTAGCGAGATACTCCTACAATGAGCAGTTCTTC; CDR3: CASSSGLARYSYNEQFF
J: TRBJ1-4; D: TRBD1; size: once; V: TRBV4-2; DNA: TGTGCCAGCAGCCAAGGCCAGGGGGCAACTAATGAAAAACTGTTTTTT; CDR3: CASSQGQGATNEKLFF
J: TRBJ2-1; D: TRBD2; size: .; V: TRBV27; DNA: TGTGCCAGCAGTGGCCGACTGCGCGGGAGGGCCAATGAGCAGTTCTTC; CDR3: CASSGRLRGRANEQFF
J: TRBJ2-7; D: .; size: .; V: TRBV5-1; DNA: TGCGCCAGCAGCTTGGGACTAGTTAAGTACGAGCAGTACTTC; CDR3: CASSLGLVKYEQYF
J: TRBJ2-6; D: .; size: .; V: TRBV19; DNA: TGTGCCAGTAGTAAACAGGACATTGGCTGGGCCAACGTCCTGACTTTC; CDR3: CASSKQDIGWANVLTF
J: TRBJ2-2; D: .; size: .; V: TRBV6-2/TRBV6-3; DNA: TGTGCCAGCAGTTACTCTAGGGACCTGGACAGCTCGAACACCGGGGAGCTGTTTTTT; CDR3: CASSYSRDLDSSNTGELFF
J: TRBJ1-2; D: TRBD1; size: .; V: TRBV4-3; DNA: TGCGCCAGCAGCCAATCTGGGACAGGGAGGTATGGCTACACCTTC; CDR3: CASSQSGTGRYGYTF
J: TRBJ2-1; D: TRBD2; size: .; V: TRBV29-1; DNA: TGCAGCGGGTCTAGCGGGAGGGCCGAAGAGCAGTTCTTC; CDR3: CSGSSGRAEEQFF
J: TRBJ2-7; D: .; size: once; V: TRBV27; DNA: TGTGCCAGCAGATTCGGCCACAGAGCCTACGAGCAGTACTTC; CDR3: CASRFGHRAYEQYF
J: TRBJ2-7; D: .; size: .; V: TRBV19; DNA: TGTGCCAGTAGTATTAGAGGCGAGCAGTACTTC; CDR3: CASSIRGEQYF
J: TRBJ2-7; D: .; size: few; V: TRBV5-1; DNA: TGCGCCAGCAGCGCGGGACAGCCTCCCTACGAGCAGTACTTC; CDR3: CASSAGQPPYEQYF
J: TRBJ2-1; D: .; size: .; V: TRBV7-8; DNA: TGTGCCAGCAGCTTAGCGGGGCGGGGTGAGCAGTTCTTC; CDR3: CASSLAGRGEQFF
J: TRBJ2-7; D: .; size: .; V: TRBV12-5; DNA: TGTGCTAGTGGTTTGGGTAAAACCTACGAGCAGTACTTC; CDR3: CASGLGKTYEQYF
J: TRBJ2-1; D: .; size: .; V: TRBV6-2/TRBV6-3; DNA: TGTGCCAGCAGTTACCGTCCTGTCCCCTACAATGAGCAGTTCTTC; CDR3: CASSYRPVPYNEQFF
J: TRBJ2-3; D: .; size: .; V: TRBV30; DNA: TGTGCCTGGGGGCCTACCCAGGGGGGTAAGCAGTATTTT; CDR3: CAWGPTQGGKQYF
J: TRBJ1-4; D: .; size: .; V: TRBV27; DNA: TGTGCCAGCAGCCCCCGGGGGGTCGCAACTAATGAAAAACTGTTTTTT; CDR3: CASSPRGVATNEKLFF
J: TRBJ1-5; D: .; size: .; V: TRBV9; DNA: TGTGCCAGCAGCGTAGACGATGGGGCCAATCAGCCCCAGCATTTT; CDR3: CASSVDDGANQPQHF
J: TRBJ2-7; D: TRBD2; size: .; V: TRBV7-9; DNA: TGTGCCAGCAGCTTAGGGCAGACTAGCGCCAAGCAGTACTTC; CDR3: CASSLGQTSAKQYF
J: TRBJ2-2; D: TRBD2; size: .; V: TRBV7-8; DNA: TGTGCCAGCAGCTTAGGGACTAGCGGGAACACCGGGGAGCTGTTTTTT; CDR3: CASSLGTSGNTGELFF
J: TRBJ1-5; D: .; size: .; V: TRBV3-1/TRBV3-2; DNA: TGTGCCAGCAGCCCTCATAGGGGTCCCGATCAGCCCCAGCATTTT; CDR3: CASSPHRGPDQPQHF
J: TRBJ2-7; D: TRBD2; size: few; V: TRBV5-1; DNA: TGCGCCAGCAGCCATACCATAGCGGGAGGGAAAAACTCCTACGAGCAGTACTTC; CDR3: CASSHTIAGGKNSYEQYF
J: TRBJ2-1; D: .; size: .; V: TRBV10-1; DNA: TGCGCCAGCAGTGAGTCGGCGGGGGCCAATGAGCAGTTCTTC; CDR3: CASSESAGANEQFF
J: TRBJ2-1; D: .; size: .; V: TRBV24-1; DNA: TGTGCCACCAGTGATGGAATTAGCACCCGCTCCTACAATGAGCAGTTCTTC; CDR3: CATSDGISTRSYNEQFF
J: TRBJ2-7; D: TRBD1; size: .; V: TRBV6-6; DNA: TGTGCCAGCACTAGAGGGACAGAATACGAGCAGTACTTC; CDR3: CASTRGTEYEQYF
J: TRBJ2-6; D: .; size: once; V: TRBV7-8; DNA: TGTGCCAGCAGCTTAGTGCACTCTCAAGGGGCCAACGTCCTGACTTTC; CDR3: CASSLVHSQGANVLTF
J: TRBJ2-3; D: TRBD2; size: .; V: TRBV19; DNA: TGTGCCAGCAAACTAGCGGATTACACAGATACGCAGTATTTT; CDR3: CASKLADYTDTQYF
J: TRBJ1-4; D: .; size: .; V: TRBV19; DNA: TGTGCCAGTAGTATCGACAGTGCAACTAATGAAAAACTGTTTTTT; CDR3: CASSIDSATNEKLFF
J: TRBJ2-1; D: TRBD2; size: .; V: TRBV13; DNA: TGTGCCAGCAGCTCAAGACTAGCGGGAGCCAATGAGCAGTTCTTC; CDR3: CASSSRLAGANEQFF
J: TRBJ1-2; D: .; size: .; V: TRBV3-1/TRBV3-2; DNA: TGTGCCAGCAGCCAAGAAGGAGGTTATGGCTACACCTTC; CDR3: CASSQEGGYGYTF
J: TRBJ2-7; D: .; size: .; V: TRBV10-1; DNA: TGCGCCAGCTCCACTAGCCCAAGCTCCTACGAGCAGTACTTC; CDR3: CASSTSPSSYEQYF
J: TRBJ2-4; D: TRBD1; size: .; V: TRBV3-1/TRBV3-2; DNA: TGTGCCAGCAGCCAAGGAGACAGGGGCAAAAACATTCAGTACTTC; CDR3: CASSQGDRGKNIQYF
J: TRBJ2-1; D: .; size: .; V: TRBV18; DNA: TGTGCCAGCTCACCACCGGCGGGGACCTACAATGAGCAGTTCTTC; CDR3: CASSPPAGTYNEQFF
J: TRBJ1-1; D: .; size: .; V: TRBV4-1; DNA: TGCGCCAGCAGCCAAGAAGCGGCAGCGTACACTGAAGCTTTCTTT; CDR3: CASSQEAAAYTEAFF
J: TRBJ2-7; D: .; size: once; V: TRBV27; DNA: TGTGCCAGCAAATGGGGGGATTCCTACGAGCAGTACTTC; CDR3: CASKWGDSYEQYF
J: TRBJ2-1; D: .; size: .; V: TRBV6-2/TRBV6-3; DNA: TGTGCCAGCAGCCCCAACAATGAGCAGTTCTTC; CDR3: CASSPNNEQFF
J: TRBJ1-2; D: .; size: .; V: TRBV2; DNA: TGTGCCAGCAGACCAAGAACAGACTATGGCTACACCTTC; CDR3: CASRPRTDYGYTF
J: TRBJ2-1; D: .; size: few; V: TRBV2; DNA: TGTGCCAGCAGTGTTAACAATGAGCAGTTCTTC; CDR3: CASSVNNEQFF
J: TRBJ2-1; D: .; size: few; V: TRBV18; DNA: TGTGCCAGCTCACTCTTGCGAACTGAGCAGTTCTTC; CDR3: CASSLLRTEQFF
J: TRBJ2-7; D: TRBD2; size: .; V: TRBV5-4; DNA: TGTGCCAGCAGCTTGGCCATCCCTAGCGGGAGTTACGAGCAGTACTTC; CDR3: CASSLAIPSGSYEQYF
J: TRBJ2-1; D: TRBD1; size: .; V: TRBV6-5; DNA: TGTGCCAGCAGTTACGGTGGGACAGAGAATGAGCAGTTCTTC; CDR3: CASSYGGTENEQFF
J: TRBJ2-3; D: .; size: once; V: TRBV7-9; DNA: TGTGCCAGCAGCTTAGCCACCCGGGATACGCAGTATTTT; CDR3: CASSLATRDTQYF